This TCR beta chain was identified in a study of blood T cell repertoires in COVID-19. Across the whole study: Material from acute and convalescent COVID-19 was sourced from the United States, Italy and Spain. Nucleic acid was either cDNA or gDNA, and it came from T cells, B-cell-depleted T cells, or PBMCs.

The CDR3 spans 17 residues. V was pared by 0 bases and J by 5 bases, with 3 bases of the junction left unmatched. Germline V gene data show CDR1 as ENHRY and CDR2 as SYGVKD. Categorization into cohorts depended on clinical history that participants reported. In the authors' workflow: Estimation of nucleated cell counts relied on the amplification of reference gene primers. Measured with immunoSEQ multiplex PCR; TCRdb has only the in-frame clones, and not every one. Clonal size and the V and J genes are those of that table, whereas D and trimming came from the DNA. Of around 320,000 clones listed, more than 90% were seen once; the top ten hold roughly 3.9%.

The source of this sequence is a young woman who had been exposed to COVID-19. Sequencing used PBMCs or T cells enriched from blood (not recorded which). This chain links TRBV10-3 with TRBJ2-2, with 13 positions matching TRBD2. The CDR3: CAISESLGLAGTGELFF. The CDR3, as DNA: TGTGCCATCAGTGAGTCTTTGGGACTAGCGGGGACCGGGGAGCTGTTTTTT.